This TCR beta chain was captured by sequencing in a study of beta chain features in type 1 diabetes (dated by TCRdb to the late 2010s). Turning to the overall study: Mean age, gender distribution, total cell number and subset yield were not different between patients and healthy donors. The study compared TCRB repertoires of sorted circulating CD4+ T cell subsets between recently diagnosed type 1 diabetes patients and matched healthy donors. A total of 100 million to 110 million sorted cells were examined across all samples, and a strong correlation was observed between cell number per subset and RNA yield. Whereas all 30 or so donors provided naive and central memory subsets, regulatory and stem cell-like memory subsets were isolated from just 8 patients and roughly 8 healthy donors. Broad study findings and their caveats: Type 1 diabetes patients showed a moderate but significant shortening of TCRB CDR3 length in all four CD4+ subsets. Because cDNA was sequenced instead of genomic DNA, highly expressing activated cells could be over-represented, though the groups showed no difference in activation or CD3 levels. Patients with type 1 diabetes made fewer insertions and deleted more nucleotides at VDJ recombination sites, implying thymic rearrangement abnormalities. Naive, central memory and regulatory TCRB repertoires appeared to be more alike among patients than among healthy donors. PCR might favor shorter templates, but patient and control samples were amplified and corrected together, so any skew would affect both groups equally. Because small numbers of individuals were included in the HLA sub-analyses, any influence of HLA type on TCRB rearrangement was left unresolved.

From each donor, a single peripheral blood sample of about 116 mL on average was drawn into heparinised tubes. Using a panel that included CD45RO, CCR7, CD25, CD127, CD95 and CD27, naive, central memory, regulatory and stem cell-like memory CD4+ T cells were sorted on a BD FACSAria II. Every sorted population had a purity above 95%. Right away, PBMCs were isolated by Lymphoprep density gradient centrifugation and were stained directly, with no culture step. So that batch effects would be minimized, each experiment stained and sorted samples in pairs, pairing one healthy donor with one patient. The High Capacity cDNA Reverse Transcription Kit was used to reverse transcribe all of the isolated RNA, meaning that expressed TCRB transcripts were what got sequenced. Naive, central memory and regulatory T cell samples underwent deep immunoSEQ sequencing, averaging about 3.57 million total reads per sample. After sorted cells were lysed in RLT buffer, RNA was extracted with DNase-treated RNeasy Micro or Mini kits, with the choice depending on cell number. Each cell subset was processed separately to prevent cross-contamination, with patient and healthy donor samples processed together. Using the immunoSEQ multiplex PCR, TCRB sequences were amplified from cDNA into 87-bp fragments spanning the CDR3 region. The amplicons were sequenced using the Illumina HiSeq platform. In the source study's methods: PCR bias was corrected computationally using synthetic template baselines, and reads within Hamming distance 2 were collapsed, with unmergeable singletons discarded. Reads were aligned against IMGT so that V, D and J genes, CDR3 length and insertions or deletions at six rearrangement sites could be assigned. Within each subset, clonotype counts were normalized to sorted cell number, after which true diversity and Gini coefficients were computed with the tcR R package. Repertoire sharing was quantified using the overlap coefficient calculated on TCRB nucleotide sequences. Out-of-frame TCRB sequences from naive cells were analyzed as a proxy for the pre-selection repertoire. TCRdb mirrors the immuneACCESS table, restricted to in-frame sequences. Some clones are absent from its copies; in checked studies, under half trace to an unresolved V gene, and the reason for the others is unknown. The V and J calls and the clone size are those of that table, but D and trimming were determined from the DNA. The sample yields 350,000 or so clones; around 19% were counted once. The ten largest clonotypes hold around 0.044% of the sample.

For this clone: Its binding antigen is unknown. No much larger clonotype is one base removed from it; base qualities were not supplied.

Via the germline V gene, CDR1 is KGHSH and CDR2 LQKENI. At the junction V is shortened by 4 bases and J by 1 base, with 10 bases in between. The CDR3 goes from the cysteine to the phenylalanine over 14 residues. Just the 42-base CDR3 DNA is kept, in frame starting at base 1. The sequence joins TRBV18 to TRBJ1-2; no D gene is confidently identified. This TCR was recovered from a woman aged 18-29 years in good health. Sample: naive CD4+ T cells from blood. Sample cell subset or site, as interpreted from the label and publication: true naive CD4+ T cells. The DNA sequence is TGTGCCAGCTCACTCGCGGCGGGTAACTATGGCTACACCTTC. It encodes CASSLAAGNYGYTF.